One sample yielded the 18 T cell receptor beta chains listed below, sequenced in a study of T cells expressing NK-cell markers. TCRdb derives one entry per CDR3 protein from the 5' RACE reads, leaving out DNA. Its table records 550,000 or so distinct CDR3 sequences. The material sequenced was blood T cells: a sorted CD56 or NKG2C T cell subset, CD4+ or CD8+ T cells, or bulk PBMC T cells (not recorded which). The receptor set was obtained from a man between 18 and 29 years old in good health.

The rearrangement links TRBV6-2 or TRBV6-3 to TRBJ2-1; TCRdb indicates TRBD2, and absent DNA this call remains unverified. CDR1 MNHEY and CDR2 SVGEGT come from the germline V gene. This CDR3 contains 15 residues. This CDR3 is CASTPAGTSLNEQFF.

This chain links TRBV20-1 with TRBJ2-5; the TCRdb call, TRBD1, lacks DNA for checking. The CDR3 extends over 17 amino acids. CDR1 and CDR2 from the germline V gene are DFQATT and SNEGSKA (reference sequence). The CDR3 protein is CSAGPFGGAGWDETQYF.

V is TRBV12-3 or TRBV12-4 and J is TRBJ1-5. The CDR3 length is 15 residues. This CDR3 reads CASSLEVGINQPQHF.

The chain couples TRBV7-2 to TRBJ2-7. This CDR3 spans 13 amino acids. Germline V gives CDR1 SGHTA, CDR2 FQGNSA. This chain's CDR3 is CASSVDFPYEQYF. Filled out from reference TRBV7-2 and TRBJ2-7, the complete variable domain reads GAGVSQSPSNKVTEKGKDVELRCDPISGHTALYWYRQSLGQGLEFLIYFQGNSAPDKSGLPSDRFSAERTGGSVSTLTIQRTQQEDSAVYLCASSVDFPYEQYFGPGTRLTVT.

The CDR3 region is CSVTLDRPNSPLHF. The rearrangement joins TRBV29-1 to TRBJ1-6; the TRBD1 assignment by TCRdb is unverifiable without DNA. The CDR3 contains 14 residues. Germline V gives CDR1 SQVTM, CDR2 ANQGSEA.

The chain has TRBV29-1 and TRBJ2-3; absent DNA, TCRdb's TRBD1 call cannot be checked. This CDR3 has 12 amino acids. The germline V gene encodes CDR1 SQVTM and CDR2 ANQGSEA. CDR3 loop: CSVPTGLDTQYF.

The gene calls are TRBV7-8 and TRBJ2-2; no DNA is available, so the TRBD2 call from TCRdb remains unchecked. Germline V lookup: CDR1 SGHVS, CDR2 FQNEAQ. The CDR3 has 17 residues. CDR3 sequence: CASSFQASGANTGELFF.

The rearrangement uses TRBV5-5 and TRBJ2-7; TCRdb names TRBD2, which stays unverified in the absence of DNA. In germline, CDR1 is SGHKS, CDR2 YYEKEE (reference sequence). This CDR3 has 14 residues. The CDR3 sequence: CASSLTGPRMEQYF.

J is TRBJ1-3 and V is TRBV7-8; TCRdb names TRBD1, which stays unverified in the absence of DNA. The CDR3 runs to 14 residues. The germline gives CDR1 SGHVS, CDR2 FQNEAQ. The CDR3 region is CASSPDRGGNTIYF.

The chain uses TRBV7-9 and TRBJ2-7; TCRdb picks TRBD2, but there is no DNA to check that call. This CDR3 is 17 amino acids long. Germline CDR1 SEHNR, CDR2 FQNEAQ (reference sequence). The CDR3 sequence is CASSSGLAELSSYEQYF.

The rearrangement joins TRBV12-3 or TRBV12-4 to TRBJ2-5; TCRdb gives TRBD1 as the D gene, but with no DNA this cannot be confirmed. The CDR3 is made up of 13 amino acids. CDR3 amino acids: CASSPGIWETQYF.

The chain couples TRBV2 to TRBJ2-1. The CDR3 spans 14 residues. Germline V gene lookup returns CDR1 SNHLY and CDR2 FYNNEI. The CDR3 sequence is CASSASISYNEQFF.

The V gene is TRBV3-1, the J gene TRBJ2-7; absent DNA, TCRdb's TRBD2 call cannot be checked. Looked up from germline, CDR1 is LGHDT and CDR2 is YNNKEL (reference sequence). This CDR3 is built from 16 residues. CDR3 sequence reads: CASSQALEGGTYEQYF.

The rearrangement links TRBV20-1 to TRBJ2-1; absent DNA, TCRdb's TRBD2 call cannot be checked. Germline CDR1 and CDR2: DFQATT and SNEGSKA (reference sequence). The CDR3 has 14 amino acids. CDR3 amino acids: CSARLAGVFHEQFF.

The chain is built from TRBV20-1 and TRBJ2-3; TCRdb outputs TRBD2, but without DNA this stays unchecked. The germline gives CDR1 DFQATT, CDR2 SNEGSKA (reference sequence). This CDR3 is 18 amino acids long. The CDR3 here is CSVGGWTSGRPSTDTQYF.

This sequence joins TRBV2 and TRBJ1-2; TCRdb's D gene call, TRBD1, goes unchecked for lack of DNA. Germline V gene lookup returns CDR1 SNHLY and CDR2 FYNNEI. The CDR3 totals 14 residues. The CDR3 is CASSARTANYGYTF.

This sequence joins TRBV7-2 and TRBJ2-7. Germline CDR1 SGHTA, CDR2 FQGNSA. The CDR3 spans 14 residues. This CDR3 is CASSLGEASYEQYF.

The rearrangement joins TRBV2 to TRBJ2-2. The germline gives CDR1 SNHLY, CDR2 FYNNEI. The CDR3 has 14 residues. This chain's CDR3 is CASSESPVAGELFF.